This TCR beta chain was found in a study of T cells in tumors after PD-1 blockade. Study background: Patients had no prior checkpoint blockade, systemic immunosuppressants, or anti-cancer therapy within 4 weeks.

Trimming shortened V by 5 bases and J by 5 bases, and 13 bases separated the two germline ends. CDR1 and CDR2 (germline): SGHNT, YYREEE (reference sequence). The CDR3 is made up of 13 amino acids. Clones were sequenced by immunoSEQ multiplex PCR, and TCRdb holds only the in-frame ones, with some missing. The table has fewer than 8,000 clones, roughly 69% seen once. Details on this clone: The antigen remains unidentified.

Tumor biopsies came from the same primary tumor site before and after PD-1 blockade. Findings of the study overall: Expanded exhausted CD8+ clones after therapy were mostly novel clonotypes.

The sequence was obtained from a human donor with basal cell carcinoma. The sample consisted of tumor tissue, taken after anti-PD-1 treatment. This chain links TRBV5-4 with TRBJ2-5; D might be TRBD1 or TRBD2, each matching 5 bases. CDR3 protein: CASRRDRSETQYF. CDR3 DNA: TGTGCCAGCAGACGGGACCGATCCGAGACCCAGTACTTC.